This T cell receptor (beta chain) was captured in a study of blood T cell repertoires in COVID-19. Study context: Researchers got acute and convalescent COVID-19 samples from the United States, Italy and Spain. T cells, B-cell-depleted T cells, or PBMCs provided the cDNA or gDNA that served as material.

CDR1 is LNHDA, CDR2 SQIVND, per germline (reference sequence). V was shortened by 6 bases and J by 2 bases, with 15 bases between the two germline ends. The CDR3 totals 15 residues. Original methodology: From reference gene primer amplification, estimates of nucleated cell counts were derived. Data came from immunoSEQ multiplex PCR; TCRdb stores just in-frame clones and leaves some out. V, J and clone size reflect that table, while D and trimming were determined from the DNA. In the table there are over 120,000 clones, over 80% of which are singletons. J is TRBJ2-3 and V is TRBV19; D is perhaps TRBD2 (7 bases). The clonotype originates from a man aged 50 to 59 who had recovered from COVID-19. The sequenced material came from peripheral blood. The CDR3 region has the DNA TGTGCCAGTAGGGGTCGGGGGGCAGACACAGATACGCAGTATTTT. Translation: CASRGRGADTDTQYF.